This T cell receptor beta chain was documented in a study of chemoradiotherapy in HPV16-positive cancers. Across the whole study: Functional T-cell assays on a couple of HPV16-positive patients' cells defined candidate HPV-specific clones and common TCR motifs.

About this clone itself: What it recognizes is unknown.

General study findings and limits: Non-HPV-specific T cells did not expand in tumors during treatment, whereas candidate HPV-specific clones and E7-related motifs did. The functional HPV-specific definition rests on just a couple of HPV16-positive patients.

Repeated repertoire sampling spanned the course of chemoradiotherapy. The V end was cut by 3 bases, the J end by 0 bases, with 11 bases between. CDR1 and CDR2 (germline): MNHNS, SASEGT. The CDR3 has 15 residues. Profiling relied on immunoSEQ multiplex PCR, and the TCRdb table lists in-frame clones only, not all of them. The sample yields about 6,200 clones, around 83% seen once. This receptor was taken from a human donor with HPV-associated anogenital cancer. This chain uses TRBV6-1 with TRBJ1-2, with D unclear. Sequencing was performed on tumor tissue, taken from a patient who underwent chemoradiotherapy. The CDR3 region has the DNA TGTGCCAGCAGTGAGATGGCTCTAACTAACTATGGCTACACCTTC. Protein product: CASSEMALTNYGYTF.